This TCR beta chain derives from a study of human T cells and chemical hapten exposure. Turning to the study itself: Epicutaneous patch tests delivered 0.01% DPC to the upper back, with evaluation at 6 days.

The time point is: patch test 3, about 24 weeks after DPC sensitization. Treatment denoted: therapeutic diphenylcyclopropenone sensitization with weekly scalp DPC. Before extraction, the whole blood was not fractionated, and total RNA was taken from it. TCRdb called the RACE reads again in MiXCR, with one record for every CDR3 protein. Found here are about 84,000 distinct CDR3 sequences, 10% to 12% of them singletons; the top ten hold approximately 3.5%. This clonotype showed up many times. CDR3 length: 15 amino acids. Per the germline V gene, CDR1 is SGHTA and CDR2 is FQGNSA. The V and J ends lost 1 base and 8 bases respectively, with 16 bases between them.

The rearrangement uses TRBV7-2 and TRBJ2-3; a possible D gene is TRBD1 (5 bases). This sample comprised whole blood, obtained in connection with sensitization to the hapten diphenylcyclopropenone (DPC). The clonotype was recovered from a woman aged 50 to 60 with alopecia areata. Some clones in this sample may be carry-over from other donors' samples. CDR3 amino acids: CASSLDRSRGGTQYF. DNA for the CDR3: TGTGCCAGCAGCTTAGACAGGTCCCGCGGTGGTACGCAGTATTTT.